The 28 T cell receptor beta chains below were found in one sample sequenced in a study of blood T cell repertoires in COVID-19. Only in-frame clones appear in the TCRdb table, and some are missing; sequencing was by immunoSEQ multiplex PCR. The data hold roughly 410,000 clones, with about 87% observed a single time. Sequences were obtained from peripheral blood. These receptors came from a woman in her sixties or seventies with COVID-19, enrolled during active disease.

The rearrangement uses TRBV5-1 and TRBJ1-5; D ambiguous. Germline V CDR1 and CDR2: SGHRS, YFSETQ. There are 16 residues in the CDR3. V shed 0 bases and J shed 7 bases, with 17 bases lying between them. CDR3 nucleotides: TGCGCCAGCAGCTTGGGACCCGCGGGGTCTCGGCAGCCCCAGCATTTT. The encoded protein is CASSLGPAGSRQPQHF.

The chain carries TRBV29-1 and TRBJ1-5; 8 bases map to TRBD1. There are 13 residues in the CDR3. Germline V CDR1 and CDR2: SQVTM, ANQGSEA. The trim removed 5 bases at V and 3 bases at J, leaving 3 bases unmatched. The CDR3 DNA reads as TGCAGCGTTCGACAGGGGTCCAATCAGCCCCAGCATTTT. Translated, it gives CSVRQGSNQPQHF.

The chain recombines TRBV6-1 with TRBJ2-1; TRBD2 matches at 8 bases. With 2 bases clipped from V and 8 bases from J, the junction kept 8 bases outside the gene matches. CDR1 is MNHNS and CDR2 is SASEGT in the germline V gene. This CDR3 comprises 15 residues. The CDR3 loop reads CASSERRGVFDEQFF. CDR3 DNA: TGTGCCAGCAGTGAACGGCGGGGGGTGTTCGATGAGCAGTTCTTC.

This chain's CDR3 is CATRPGQTHDTQYF. DNA for the CDR3: TGTGCCACTCGTCCGGGACAGACACATGATACGCAGTATTTT. V usage is TRBV24-1 and J usage is TRBJ2-3; 7 bases align to TRBD1. V lost 10 bases and J lost 6; bases outside the gene matches: 12. This CDR3 is built from 14 residues. CDR1 is KGHDR, CDR2 SFDVKD, per germline.

V is TRBV5-5 and J is TRBJ1-2, with TRBD1 matching 7 bases. This CDR3 region has 16 residues. Germline trimming cut 0 bases from V and 8 bases from J; bases unmatched to any gene: 13. In germline, CDR1 is SGHKS, CDR2 YYEKEE (reference sequence). CDR3 in amino acids: CASSLAPAGGTGGYTF. The DNA of the CDR3 is TGTGCCAGCAGCTTGGCTCCGGCAGGGGGAACCGGCGGCTACACCTTC.

CDR3 loop: CASSAPRGGSGGATDTQYF. CDR3 DNA: TGCGCCAGCAGCGCACCGCGAGGGGGTAGCGGGGGGGCCACAGATACGCAGTATTTT. The V call is TRBV4-1, the J call TRBJ2-3; 11 bases are a match to TRBD2. The V and J ends lost 5 bases and 2 bases, in that order; junction bases with no gene match: 15. The V gene's germline CDR1 is MGHRA and CDR2 YSYEKL. The CDR3 spans 19 residues.

This clone was counted a few times. The chain uses TRBV21-1 and TRBJ1-2; the table's D gene call, TRBD1, was not cross checked with the DNA. TRBV21-1 has pseudogene status. This CDR3 spans 12 amino acids. The CDR3 region is CASGDRVGGYTF. CDR3 sequence (DNA): TGTGCCAGCGGAGACAGGGTGGGTGGCTACACCTTC.

This chain uses TRBV5-5 with TRBJ2-1; 10 bases map to TRBD2. Germline V gene sequence: CDR1 SGHKS, CDR2 YYEKEE (reference sequence). Losses at the gene ends were 0 bases for V and 10 bases for J; bases not matched to a gene: 13. The CDR3 extends over 17 amino acids. CDR3 in amino acids: CASSLAPGVAGGREQFF. As DNA, the CDR3 is TGTGCCAGCAGCTTGGCCCCAGGAGTAGCGGGGGGTAGGGAGCAGTTCTTC.

The rearrangement links TRBV18 to TRBJ2-5; 8 bases align to TRBD2. The germline gives CDR1 KGHSH, CDR2 LQKENI. V shed 3 bases and J 4 bases; nucleotides not matched to a gene: 4. The CDR3 runs 14 residues. CDR3 DNA: TGTGCCAGCTCACCTCCGGGGGGGCCAGAGACCCAGTACTTC. This gives the protein CASSPPGGPETQYF.

The rearrangement uses TRBV10-3 and TRBJ2-1, with TRBD2 matching over 9 bases. The length of the CDR3 is 17 residues. CDR1 is ENHRY, CDR2 SYGVKD, per germline. With 0 bases clipped from V and 2 bases from J, the junction kept 5 bases outside the gene matches. DNA for the CDR3: TGTGCCATCAGTGAGTCGATAGGCGGGGGGGCCTACAATGAGCAGTTCTTC. Translated: CAISESIGGGAYNEQFF.

The V call is TRBV5-6, the J call TRBJ2-3; 8 positions agree with TRBD2. V dropped 1 base and J dropped 1; count of bases not matched to a gene: 2. Germline CDR1 SGHDT, CDR2 YYEEEE. The CDR3 has 15 residues. The CDR3 DNA reads as TGTGCCAGCAGCTTGCGCGGGGGGCGCACAGATACGCAGTATTTT. This gives the protein CASSLRGGRTDTQYF.

This clone was detected ten times or more. The rearrangement links TRBV6-5 to TRBJ1-1, with TRBD1 matching over 9 bases. Germline V gene data show CDR1 as MNHEY and CDR2 as SVGAGI. The trim removed 6 bases at V and 5 bases at J, leaving 10 bases unmatched. The CDR3 totals 15 residues. The CDR3 is CASSNAGQGRTEAFF. The CDR3 DNA follows: TGTGCCAGCAGCAACGCGGGACAGGGAAGGACTGAAGCTTTCTTT.

The chain uses TRBV19 and TRBJ2-4, with D hard to call. Trimming pared 3 bases from V and 3 bases from J, leaving 15 bases between. The CDR3 runs to 16 residues. CDR1 is LNHDA, CDR2 SQIVND, per germline (reference sequence). CDR3 protein: CASSIAGSRSKNIQYF. In DNA, the CDR3 is TGTGCCAGTAGTATTGCTGGCAGCCGGAGCAAAAACATTCAGTACTTC.

This clone was counted a single time. The chain has TRBV7-2 and TRBJ2-4; 11 nucleotides match TRBD2. Germline V gives CDR1 SGHTA, CDR2 FQGNSA. The CDR3 runs to 20 residues. V shed 0 bases, J shed 3 bases, and the junction held 13 bases outside the gene matches. As DNA, the CDR3 is TGTGCCAGCAGCTTAGCGTGGGGTAGCGGGGGGGCGGTTGGCAAAAACATTCAGTACTTC. Translation gives CASSLAWGSGGAVGKNIQYF.

Only one count was recorded for this clone. The chain carries TRBV5-1 and TRBJ2-7, with 9 bases fitting TRBD2. The CDR3 contains 15 residues. The germline CDR1 and CDR2 sequences are SGHRS and YFSETQ. J lost 2 bases, V lost 4 bases, and 7 bases had no gene match. In DNA form, the CDR3 reads TGCGCCAGCAGCCGGGTAAAGCGGGGGGCCTACGAGCAGTACTTC. This codes for CASSRVKRGAYEQYF.

The chain combines TRBV5-1 with TRBJ1-2, with a tentative D call TRBD1 (6 bases). The CDR3 consists of 15 residues. V lost 2 bases, J lost 4 bases, and 15 bases lay in between. Germline V lookup: CDR1 SGHRS, CDR2 YFSETQ. This CDR3 reads CASSFSGASGYGYTF. DNA for the CDR3: TGCGCCAGCAGCTTTTCAGGGGCCTCTGGCTATGGCTACACCTTC.

This chain's CDR3 is CASHPGTGNTGELFF. The CDR3, as DNA: TGTGCCAGCCACCCGGGGACAGGGAACACCGGGGAGCTGTTTTTT. The V gene is TRBV9, the J gene TRBJ2-2; 8 bases fit TRBD1. The V gene's germline CDR1 is SGDLS and CDR2 YYNGEE. The CDR3 has 15 residues. V trimming: 7 bases; J trimming: 1 base; junction bases outside the gene matches: 6.

This clone was seen only once. V usage is TRBV19 and J usage is TRBJ1-5; 10 nucleotides align to TRBD1. V was pared by 5 bases and J by 0 bases, with 4 bases of the junction left unmatched. The CDR3 has 16 amino acids. Germline V gene sequence: CDR1 LNHDA, CDR2 SQIVND (reference sequence). The CDR3 loop is CASSPGTGDSNQPQHF. CDR3 DNA sequence: TGTGCCAGTAGTCCTGGGACAGGGGATAGCAATCAGCCCCAGCATTTT.

This clone was recorded only once. V gene TRBV28 combines with J gene TRBJ1-2; D possibly corresponds to TRBD1 (6 bases). The CDR3 extends over 13 amino acids. The V and J ends lost 5 bases and 4 bases respectively, with 11 bases between them. Germline CDR1 and CDR2: MDHEN and SYDVKM. CDR3 sequence reads: CASSRDTRYGYTF. For the CDR3, the DNA is TGTGCCAGCAGTCGGGACACCCGCTATGGCTACACCTTC.

V usage is TRBV28 and J usage is TRBJ1-3; D gene ambiguous. The CDR3 is 13 amino acids. From germline, CDR1 is MDHEN and CDR2 SYDVKM. V lost 6 bases and J 4 bases, leaving 10 bases between the germline ends. The CDR3 here is CASSPPGGNTIYF. In DNA, the CDR3 is TGTGCCAGCAGCCCTCCGGGGGGAAACACCATATATTTT. Looking up the rest from reference TRBV28 and TRBJ1-3 gives the full variable domain: DVKVTQSSRYLVKRTGEKVFLECVQDMDHENMFWYRQDPGLGLRLIYFSYDVKMKEKGDIPEGYSVSREKKERFSLILESASTNQTSMYLCASSPPGGNTIYFGEGSWLTVV.

The chain employs TRBV5-1 and TRBJ1-2; D may be TRBD1 (5 bases). This CDR3 is built from 14 residues. Germline CDR1 SGHRS, CDR2 YFSETQ. V lost 0 bases, J lost 0 bases, and 6 bases lay in between. CDR3 nucleotide sequence: TGCGCCAGCAGCTTGGAGGGGCCTAACTATGGCTACACCTTC. Protein product: CASSLEGPNYGYTF.

The V and J genes are TRBV28 and TRBJ1-5, with a weak D call TRBD1 (5 bases). Looked up from germline, CDR1 is MDHEN and CDR2 is SYDVKM. The CDR3 extends over 16 amino acids. V was clipped by 4 bases and J by 3 bases, with 16 bases between them. The CDR3 sequence is CASSSGRDLNNQPQHF. In DNA form, the CDR3 reads TGTGCCAGCAGTTCAGGCAGGGATTTAAACAATCAGCCCCAGCATTTT.

The chain couples TRBV7-8 to TRBJ2-7, with D perhaps matching TRBD1 (5 bases). Germline V gives CDR1 SGHVS, CDR2 FQNEAQ. Deletions cut 5 bases from V and 2 bases from J, with 7 bases between. The CDR3 is 12 residues long. CDR3 in amino acids: CASSETAYEQYF. The CDR3 DNA reads TGTGCCAGCAGCGAGACAGCCTACGAGCAGTACTTC.

In regard to this clone: At one boundary the junction diverges from the germline segment, which might be a read error. This chain uses TRBV4-1 with TRBJ2-7, with TRBD1 matching 9 bases. Germline V gene lookup returns CDR1 MGHRA and CDR2 YSYEKL. There are 13 residues in the CDR3. The CDR3, as DNA: TGCGCCAGCAGCCAAGGAGGGACAGGGACCAGGCACTTC. Translation: CASSQGGTGTRHF.

This clone was found a few times. The genes are TRBV9 and TRBJ2-7; a weak D match, TRBD2 (5 bases). The CDR3 spans 15 residues. Trimming took 4 bases from V and 7 from J, leaving 21 bases between them. Germline CDR1 and CDR2: SGDLS and YYNGEE. The CDR3: CASSPWENLNGEQYF. In DNA form, the CDR3 reads TGTGCCAGCAGCCCCTGGGAGAACCTTAATGGGGAGCAGTACTTC.

The chain has TRBV5-1 and TRBJ1-1, with 9 bases matching TRBD1. V lost 1 base to trimming and J lost 2 bases; unmatched junction nucleotides: 3. Per germline, CDR1 SGHRS and CDR2 YFSETQ. The CDR3 length is 15 residues. The CDR3 is CASSLRTGANTEAFF. CDR3 sequence (DNA): TGCGCCAGCAGCTTGAGGACAGGGGCAAACACTGAAGCTTTCTTT.

The rearrangement uses TRBV3-1 (or the pseudogene TRBV3-2) and TRBJ1-1; 8 bases line up with TRBD1. The CDR3 has 14 amino acids. Germline CDR1 reads LGHDT; CDR2 reads YNNKEL (reference sequence). V shed 8 bases, J shed 8 bases, and the junction held 13 bases outside the gene matches. The CDR3 nucleotides read TGTGCCAGCGGATATTCAGGGGGCGGGTTCGAAGCTTTCTTT. It specifies CASGYSGGGFEAFF.

The V call is TRBV5-1, the J call TRBJ1-1; D is unclear. Germline V gives CDR1 SGHRS, CDR2 YFSETQ. There are 14 residues in the CDR3. V was pared by 3 bases and J by 3 bases, with 12 bases between. CDR3 loop: CASSSPLSHTEAFF. The CDR3 nucleotides are TGCGCCAGCAGCTCCCCACTTTCCCACACTGAAGCTTTCTTT.